This passage covers 11 T cell receptor beta chains from one sample sequenced in a study of OX40 agonist ivuxolimab in advanced cancers. Clones were read by immunoSEQ multiplex PCR, and TCRdb kept only the in-frame ones, dropping some. The repertoire holds some 12,000 clones, with about four fifths as singletons. Specimen: CD4+ or CD8+ T cells sorted from blood, collected in a trial of the OX40 agonist ivuxolimab. Receptors were obtained from an adult with an advanced solid tumor such as melanoma, head and neck, liver or kidney cancer.

CDR3 nucleotides: TGTGCCAGCAGCTTGGATACGGGGGGGCTAGGTCCAGATACGCAGTATTTT. Amino acids: CASSLDTGGLGPDTQYF. The V and J genes are TRBV5-4 and TRBJ2-3; TRBD2 agrees at 8 bases. Trimming at V came to 0 bases and at J to 4 bases, leaving 10 bases not matched to a gene. The CDR3 runs to 17 residues. Germline CDR1 and CDR2: SGHNT and YYREEE (reference sequence).

The chain uses TRBV27 and TRBJ1-4; unclear D gene. The V and J ends lost 2 bases and 7 bases respectively, with 14 bases between them. The CDR3 is 15 amino acids. The V gene's germline CDR1 is MNHEY and CDR2 SMNVEV (reference sequence). The CDR3 region has the DNA TGTGCCAGCAGTTTAGAGGCGGGGATGGGTGAAAAACTGTTTTTT. This translates into CASSLEAGMGEKLFF.

This chain links TRBV19 with TRBJ1-5; TRBD1 might be the D (5 bases). CDR1 is LNHDA, CDR2 SQIVND, per germline (reference sequence). With 3 bases removed from V and 4 bases from J, the gap between germline ends came to 10 bases. The CDR3 length is 14 residues. The CDR3 DNA sequence: TGTGCCAGTAGTATTGGGGCAGAGAATCAGCCCCAGCATTTT. Encoded protein: CASSIGAENQPQHF.

Only a few counts were recorded for this clone. The chain recombines TRBV11-2 with TRBJ2-5; maybe TRBD2 (5 bases). Germline V gene sequence: CDR1 SGHAT, CDR2 FQNNGV. The CDR3 contains 13 residues. V shed 2 bases and J shed 3 bases, with 7 bases lying between them. The CDR3 region is CASSLWREETQYF. CDR3 DNA: TGTGCCAGCAGCTTATGGCGGGAAGAGACCCAGTACTTC.

The chain links TRBV28 to TRBJ2-1, with D possibly matching TRBD1 (6 bases). Per germline, CDR1 MDHEN and CDR2 SYDVKM. The length of the CDR3 is 14 residues. Trimming pared 2 bases from V and 2 bases from J, leaving 7 bases between. The chain's CDR3 is CASSLRTAYNEQFF. The CDR3 DNA reads TGTGCCAGCAGTTTAAGGACAGCCTACAATGAGCAGTTCTTC.

This clone has only one observation. This sequence joins TRBV6-5 and TRBJ2-3; 13 nucleotides match TRBD2. The germline V gene has CDR1 MNHEY and CDR2 SVGAGI. The ends lost 8 bases at V and 3 bases at J; junction bases unmatched: 5. The CDR3 has 15 amino acids. CDR3 residues: CASAILAGGTDTQYF. The CDR3 bases are TGTGCCAGCGCGATACTAGCGGGGGGGACAGATACGCAGTATTTT.

This clone was seen a single time. The chain employs TRBV19 and TRBJ2-3; tentatively, D is TRBD2 (5 bases). Germline loops: CDR1 LNHDA, CDR2 SQIVND (reference sequence). The CDR3 has 15 amino acids. The V gene lost 6 bases and the J gene lost 2 bases, with 15 bases spanning the gap. The CDR3 region has the DNA TGTGCCAGTAGCTCTCAACTAGGGCCCACAGATACGCAGTATTTT. As protein: CASSSQLGPTDTQYF.

This clone was counted a single time. The sample carries other DNA sequences with the same CDR3. The chain recombines TRBV6-5 with TRBJ2-3, with 8 bases matching TRBD1. V dropped 6 bases and J dropped 3; count of bases not matched to a gene: 8. CDR1 MNHEY and CDR2 SVGAGI come from the germline V gene. This CDR3 contains 15 residues. CDR3 loop: CASSLGQGGTDTQYF. The CDR3 DNA follows: TGTGCCAGCAGCCTTGGACAGGGAGGAACAGATACGCAGTATTTT.

The chain links TRBV30 to TRBJ2-1; the match to TRBD1 covers 7 bases. This CDR3 contains 16 residues. V dropped 0 bases and J dropped 2; count of bases not matched to a gene: 7. In germline, CDR1 is GTSNPN, CDR2 SVGIG (reference sequence). CDR3 amino acids: CAWSVSPGQPYNEQFF. As DNA, the CDR3 is TGTGCCTGGAGTGTATCGCCGGGACAGCCCTACAATGAGCAGTTCTTC.

The chain joins TRBV5-5 to TRBJ2-7, with D possibly TRBD2 on 5 matching bases. The V end was cut by 2 bases, the J end by 1 base, with 13 bases between. Germline CDR1 SGHKS, CDR2 YYEKEE (reference sequence). This CDR3 comprises 15 residues. The CDR3 DNA follows: TGTGCCAGCAGCTTAACCGGGTTAGCGTCCTACGAGCAGTACTTC. Its translation is CASSLTGLASYEQYF.

The genes are TRBV27 and TRBJ2-1, with 12 positions matching TRBD2. Per germline, CDR1 MNHEY and CDR2 SMNVEV (reference sequence). With 3 bases clipped from V and 6 bases from J, the junction kept 9 bases outside the gene matches. The CDR3 length is 17 residues. The CDR3 nucleotides are TGTGCCAGCAGTTTCCTCCTAGCGGGAGGGCCCGGCAATGAGCAGTTCTTC. This sequence encodes CASSFLLAGGPGNEQFF.